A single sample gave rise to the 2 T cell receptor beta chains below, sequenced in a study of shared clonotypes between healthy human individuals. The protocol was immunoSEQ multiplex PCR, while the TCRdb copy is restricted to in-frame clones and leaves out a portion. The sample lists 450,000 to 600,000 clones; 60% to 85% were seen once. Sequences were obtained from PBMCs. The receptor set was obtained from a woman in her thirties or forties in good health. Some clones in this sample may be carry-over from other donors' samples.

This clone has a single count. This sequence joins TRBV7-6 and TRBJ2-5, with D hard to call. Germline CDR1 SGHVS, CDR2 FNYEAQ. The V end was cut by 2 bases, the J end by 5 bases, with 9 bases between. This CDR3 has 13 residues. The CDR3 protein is CASSLLVVETQYF. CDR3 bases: TGTGCCAGCAGCTTACTGGTCGTGGAGACCCAGTACTTC.

CDR3 protein: CASSEGRVYSYNEQFF. The CDR3 nucleotides are TGTGCCAGCAGTGAAGGGCGGGTTTACTCCTACAATGAGCAGTTCTTC. The chain links TRBV2 to TRBJ2-1; possibly TRBD2 for D (5 bases). With 1 base removed from V and 0 bases from J, the gap between germline ends came to 10 bases. The CDR3 runs 16 residues. CDR1 is SNHLY, CDR2 FYNNEI, per germline.